The 14 T cell receptor beta chains below were found in one sample sequenced in a study of OX40 agonist ivuxolimab in advanced cancers. Using immunoSEQ multiplex PCR, the repertoire was profiled, and TCRdb retains in-frame clones only, with some absent. The data hold tens of thousands of clones, with around nine tenths observed a single time. The sequenced sample was CD4+ or CD8+ T cells sorted from blood, obtained in a trial of the OX40 agonist ivuxolimab. Receptors were obtained from an adult with an advanced solid tumor such as melanoma, head and neck, liver or kidney cancer.

V usage is TRBV9 and J usage is TRBJ1-4; D remains ambiguous. The V and J ends lost 4 bases and 4 bases respectively, with 11 bases between them. The germline V gene has CDR1 SGDLS and CDR2 YYNGEE. The CDR3 has 14 amino acids. CDR3 coding DNA: TGTGCCAGCAGCCCCCGAGTGGATAATGAAAAACTGTTTTTT. This encodes CASSPRVDNEKLFF.

The chain couples TRBV9 to TRBJ2-3, with D perhaps assigned TRBD1 or TRBD2 (5 bases each). V lost 3 bases and J lost 5, with 16 bases in between. The germline V gene has CDR1 SGDLS and CDR2 YYNGEE. CDR3 length equals 15 residues. The CDR3 region is CASSAEGRGLDTQYF. CDR3 in DNA: TGTGCCAGCAGCGCCGAGGGGCGAGGATTAGATACGCAGTATTTT.

This chain joins TRBV19 and TRBJ1-2, with D possibly matching TRBD1 (6 bases). Germline V CDR1 and CDR2: LNHDA, SQIVND (reference sequence). The CDR3 length is 14 residues. V shed 7 bases and J shed 0 bases, with 12 bases lying between them. The CDR3 DNA sequence: TGTGCCAGTACCCCAGGACAGACTAACTATGGCTACACCTTC. This sequence encodes CASTPGQTNYGYTF.

The rearrangement uses TRBV7-9 and TRBJ2-5; 7 bases map to TRBD2. Germline values: CDR1 SEHNR, CDR2 FQNEAQ (reference sequence). The CDR3 is made up of 14 amino acids. The trim removed 5 bases at V and 6 bases at J, leaving 9 bases unmatched. CDR3 loop: CASSPRDYRKTQYF. The CDR3 DNA is TGTGCCAGCAGCCCGCGGGACTATAGGAAGACCCAGTACTTC.

The gene calls are TRBV9 and TRBJ2-7; 10 nucleotides match TRBD2. With V trimmed by 0 bases and J by 3 bases, 6 bases remained unmatched. The CDR3 is made up of 16 amino acids. Per the germline V gene, CDR1 is SGDLS and CDR2 is YYNGEE. The CDR3 nucleotides read TGTGCCAGCAGCGTAGGGGCTCTAGCGGGAGTCTACGAGCAGTACTTC. As protein: CASSVGALAGVYEQYF.

V gene TRBV4-3 combines with J gene TRBJ2-1; D may be TRBD1 (5 bases). There are 15 residues in the CDR3. Trimming left V 3 bases short and J 0 bases short, with 9 bases between. Germline assignment: CDR1 LGHNA and CDR2 YSLEER. The CDR3 coding sequence is TGCGCCAGCAGCCAGGGGCGCTTCTCCTACAATGAGCAGTTCTTC. Translating gives CASSQGRFSYNEQFF.

This chain links TRBV10-3 with TRBJ2-5; TRBD1 matches 7 bases. The junction had 5 bases not matched to a gene; V was cut back by 8 bases and J by 2 bases. Per germline, CDR1 ENHRY and CDR2 SYGVKD. CDR3 size: 13 residues. CDR3 bases: TGTGCCATCTGGGACAGCCTACAAGAGACCCAGTACTTC. Encoded protein: CAIWDSLQETQYF.

The V and J genes are TRBV9 and TRBJ2-2, with D possibly TRBD1 on 6 matching bases. The CDR3 length is 15 residues. V lost 4 bases and J 7 bases, leaving 17 bases between the germline ends. The germline gives CDR1 SGDLS, CDR2 YYNGEE. The CDR3 protein is CASSSGKGVVGELFF. CDR3 sequence (DNA): TGTGCCAGCAGCTCCGGTAAGGGGGTCGTCGGGGAGCTGTTTTTT.

This chain joins TRBV27 and TRBJ2-2; no definite D call. Germline-derived CDR1 and CDR2 are MNHEY and SMNVEV (reference sequence). V shed 6 bases and J shed 2 bases, with 4 bases lying between them. CDR3 length: 12 amino acids. In DNA form, the CDR3 reads TGTGCCAGCAGCCCTAACACCGGGGAGCTGTTTTTT. Encoded protein: CASSPNTGELFF.

The chain couples TRBV9 to TRBJ2-2; 9 positions agree with TRBD2. V gave up 4 bases and J gave up 5 bases; unmatched junction bases: 9. Germline CDR1 and CDR2: SGDLS and YYNGEE. The CDR3 totals 16 residues. CDR3 region: CASSPSTSGGTGELFF. As DNA, the CDR3 is TGTGCCAGCAGCCCTTCGACTAGCGGTGGAACCGGGGAGCTGTTTTTT.

The chain links TRBV18 to TRBJ1-1, with 7 nucleotides matching TRBD1. J lost 8 bases, V lost 0 bases, and 15 bases had no gene match. The CDR3 spans 17 residues. Germline loops: CDR1 KGHSH, CDR2 LQKENI. CDR3 DNA sequence: TGTGCCAGCTCACCACCTTTTAGGGGGCTATCCCCGGAGGAAGCTTTCTTT. Protein sequence: CASSPPFRGLSPEEAFF. Together with reference TRBV18 and TRBJ1-1, the CDR3 gives the full variable domain: NAGVMQNPRHLVRRRGQEARLRCSPMKGHSHVYWYRQLPEEGLKFMVYLQKENIIDESGMPKERFSAEFPKEGPSILRIQQVVRGDSAAYFCASSPPFRGLSPEEAFFGQGTRLTVV.

In DNA form, the CDR3 reads TGCAGTGGACGCCGGGATGAGCAGTTCTTC. It codes for CSGRRDEQFF. The V and J genes are TRBV20-1 and TRBJ2-1, with D unresolved. The CDR3 is 10 residues long. Germline CDR1 reads DFQATT; CDR2 reads SNEGSKA (reference sequence). V dropped 7 bases and J dropped 8 bases, with 9 bases sitting between them.

The chain links TRBV28 to TRBJ1-1; 11 nucleotides align to TRBD1. This CDR3 has 14 amino acids. Germline CDR1 reads MDHEN; CDR2 reads SYDVKM. V shed 7 bases, J shed 4 bases, and the junction held 5 bases outside the gene matches. Here the CDR3 reads CASTGDRGVTEAFF. For the CDR3, the DNA is TGTGCCAGCACCGGGGACAGGGGGGTCACTGAAGCTTTCTTT.

The J gene is TRBJ2-2, the V gene TRBV7-3; 12 nucleotides align to TRBD2. From germline, CDR1 is SGHTA and CDR2 FQGTGA. The CDR3 consists of 15 residues. The V and J ends lost 5 bases and 7 bases, in that order; junction bases with no gene match: 5. CDR3 nucleotide sequence: TGTGCCAGCAGCCTAGCGGGGGGGCTAGGCGGGGAGCTGTTTTTT. Translating it yields CASSLAGGLGGELFF.